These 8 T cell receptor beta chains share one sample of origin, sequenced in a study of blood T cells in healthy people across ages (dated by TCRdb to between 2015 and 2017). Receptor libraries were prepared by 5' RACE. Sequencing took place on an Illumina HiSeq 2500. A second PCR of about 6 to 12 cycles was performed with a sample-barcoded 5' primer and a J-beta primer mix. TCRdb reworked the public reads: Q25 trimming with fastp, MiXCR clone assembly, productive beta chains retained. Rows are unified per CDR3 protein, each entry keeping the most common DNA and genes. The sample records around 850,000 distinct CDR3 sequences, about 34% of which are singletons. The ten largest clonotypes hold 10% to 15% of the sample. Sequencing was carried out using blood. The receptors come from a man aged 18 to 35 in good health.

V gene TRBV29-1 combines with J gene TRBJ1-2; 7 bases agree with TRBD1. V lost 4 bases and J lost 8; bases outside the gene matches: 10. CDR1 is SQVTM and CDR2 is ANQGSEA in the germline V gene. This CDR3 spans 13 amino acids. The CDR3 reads CSVVWQGETGYTF. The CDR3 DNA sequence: TGCAGCGTTGTATGGCAGGGGGAGACCGGCTACACCTTC.

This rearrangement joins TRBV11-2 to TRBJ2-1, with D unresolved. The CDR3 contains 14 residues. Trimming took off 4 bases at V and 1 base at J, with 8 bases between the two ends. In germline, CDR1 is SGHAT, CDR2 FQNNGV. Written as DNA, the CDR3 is TGTGCCAGCAGCTCCCGGATTTCCTACAATGAGCAGTTCTTC. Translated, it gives CASSSRISYNEQFF.

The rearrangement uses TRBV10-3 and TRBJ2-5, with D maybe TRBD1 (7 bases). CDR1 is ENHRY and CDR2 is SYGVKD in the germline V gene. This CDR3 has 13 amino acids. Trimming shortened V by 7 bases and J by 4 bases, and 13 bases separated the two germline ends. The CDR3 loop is CAINHQGGETQYF. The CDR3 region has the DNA TGTGCCATCAACCACCAGGGGGGAGAGACCCAGTACTTC.

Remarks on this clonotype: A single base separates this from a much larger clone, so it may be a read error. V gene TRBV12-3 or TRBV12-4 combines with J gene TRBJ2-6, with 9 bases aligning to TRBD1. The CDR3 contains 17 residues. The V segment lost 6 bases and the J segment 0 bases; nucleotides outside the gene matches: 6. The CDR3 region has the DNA TGTGCCAGCAGCCGCGGGACAGGGAACTCTGGGGCCAACGTCCTGACTTTC. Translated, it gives CASSRGTGNSGANVLTF.

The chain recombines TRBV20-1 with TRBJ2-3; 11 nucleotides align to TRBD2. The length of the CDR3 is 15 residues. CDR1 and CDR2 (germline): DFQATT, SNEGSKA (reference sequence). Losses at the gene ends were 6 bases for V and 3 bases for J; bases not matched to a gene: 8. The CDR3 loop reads CSAGIAGGLTDTQYF. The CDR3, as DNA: TGCAGTGCAGGGATAGCGGGAGGGTTGACAGATACGCAGTATTTT.

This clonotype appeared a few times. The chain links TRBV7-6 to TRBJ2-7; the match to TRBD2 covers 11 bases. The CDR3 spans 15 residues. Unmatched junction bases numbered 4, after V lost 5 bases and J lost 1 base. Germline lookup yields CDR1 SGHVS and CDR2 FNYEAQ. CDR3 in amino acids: CASSLRTSGSYEQYF. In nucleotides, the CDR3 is TGTGCCAGCAGCCTCCGGACTAGCGGGTCCTACGAGCAGTACTTC. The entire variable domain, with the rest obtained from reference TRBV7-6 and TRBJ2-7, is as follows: GAGVSQSPRYKVTKRGQDVALRCDPISGHVSLYWYRQALGQGPEFLTYFNYEAQQDKSGLPNDRFSAERPEGSISTLTIQRTEQRDSAMYRCASSLRTSGSYEQYFGPGTRLTVT.

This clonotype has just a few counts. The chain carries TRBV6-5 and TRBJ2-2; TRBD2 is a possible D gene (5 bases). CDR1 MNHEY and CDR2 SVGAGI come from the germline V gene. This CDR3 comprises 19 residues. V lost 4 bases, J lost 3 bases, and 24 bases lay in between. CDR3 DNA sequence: TGTGCCAGCAGTTTCCTAGTGGGTAGCGTTGTTAAAGACACCGGGGAGCTGTTTTTT. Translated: CASSFLVGSVVKDTGELFF.

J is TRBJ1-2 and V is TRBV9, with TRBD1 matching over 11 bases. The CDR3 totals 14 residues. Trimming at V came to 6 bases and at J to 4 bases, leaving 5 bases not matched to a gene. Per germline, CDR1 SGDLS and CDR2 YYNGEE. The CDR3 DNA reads TGTGCCAGCAAACAGGGACAGGGGGGCTATGGCTACACCTTC. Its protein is CASKQGQGGYGYTF.